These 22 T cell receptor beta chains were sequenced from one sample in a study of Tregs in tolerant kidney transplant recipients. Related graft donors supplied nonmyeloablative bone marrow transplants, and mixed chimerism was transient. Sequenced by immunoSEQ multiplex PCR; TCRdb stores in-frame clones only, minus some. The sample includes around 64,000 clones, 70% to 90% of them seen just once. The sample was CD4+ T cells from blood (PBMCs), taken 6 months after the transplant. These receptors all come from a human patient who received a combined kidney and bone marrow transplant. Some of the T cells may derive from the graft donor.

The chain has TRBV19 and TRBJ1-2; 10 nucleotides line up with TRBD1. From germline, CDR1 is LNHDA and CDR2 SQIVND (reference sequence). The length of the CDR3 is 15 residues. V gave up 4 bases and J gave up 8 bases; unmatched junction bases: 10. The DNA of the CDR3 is TGTGCCAGTAGTAACGGACAGGGGGAGATGAGGGGCTACACCTTC. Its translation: CASSNGQGEMRGYTF.

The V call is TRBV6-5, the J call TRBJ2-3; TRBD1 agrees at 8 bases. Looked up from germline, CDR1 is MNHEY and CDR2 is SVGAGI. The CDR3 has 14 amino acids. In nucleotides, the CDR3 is TGTGCTACTTGCCGGACAGGGCGCACAGATACGCAGTATTTT. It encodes CATCRTGRTDTQYF.

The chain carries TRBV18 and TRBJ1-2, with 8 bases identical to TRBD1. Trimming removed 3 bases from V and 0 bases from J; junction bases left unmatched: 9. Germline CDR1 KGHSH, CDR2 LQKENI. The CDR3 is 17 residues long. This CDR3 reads CASSPEGQETANYGYTF. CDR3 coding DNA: TGTGCCAGCTCACCCGAGGGACAGGAGACTGCTAACTATGGCTACACCTTC.

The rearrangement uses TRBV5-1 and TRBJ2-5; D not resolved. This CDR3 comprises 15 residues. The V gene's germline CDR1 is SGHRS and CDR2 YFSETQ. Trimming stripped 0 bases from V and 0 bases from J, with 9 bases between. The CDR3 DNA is TGCGCCAGCAGCTTGGGAGGTGGAAACCAAGAGACCCAGTACTTC. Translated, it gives CASSLGGGNQETQYF. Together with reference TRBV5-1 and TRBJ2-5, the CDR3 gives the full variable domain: KAGVTQTPRYLIKTRGQQVTLSCSPISGHRSVSWYQQTPGQGLQFLFEYFSETQRNKGNFPGRFSGRQFSNSRSEMNVSTLELGDSALYLCASSLGGGNQETQYFGPGTRLLVL.

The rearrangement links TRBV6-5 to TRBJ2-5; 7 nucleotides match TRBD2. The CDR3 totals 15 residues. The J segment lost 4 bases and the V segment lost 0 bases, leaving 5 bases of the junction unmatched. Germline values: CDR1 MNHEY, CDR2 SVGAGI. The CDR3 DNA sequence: TGTGCCAGCAGTTACTCGCGGGGGATCCGAGAGACCCAGTACTTC. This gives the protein CASSYSRGIRETQYF.

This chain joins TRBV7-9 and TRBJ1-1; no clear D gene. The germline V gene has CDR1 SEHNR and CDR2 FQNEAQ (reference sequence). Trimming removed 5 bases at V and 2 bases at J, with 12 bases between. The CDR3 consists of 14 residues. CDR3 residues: CASSAERRNTEAFF. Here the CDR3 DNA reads TGTGCCAGCAGCGCCGAGCGTCGTAACACTGAAGCTTTCTTT.

CDR3 coding DNA: TGCGCCAGCAGCCAAGTTCACCGGGACAGGGGGTCGCCCTACGAGCAGTACTTC. This gives the protein CASSQVHRDRGSPYEQYF. The chain links TRBV4-1 to TRBJ2-7, with 11 nucleotides matching TRBD1. Trimming cost V 1 base and J 2 bases; bases outside gene matches: 10. The CDR3 is made up of 18 amino acids. Germline-derived CDR1 and CDR2 are MGHRA and YSYEKL.

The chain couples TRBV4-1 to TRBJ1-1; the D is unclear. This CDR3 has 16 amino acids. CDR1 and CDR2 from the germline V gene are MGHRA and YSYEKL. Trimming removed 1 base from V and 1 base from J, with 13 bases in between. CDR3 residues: CASSQGPGWKNTEAFF. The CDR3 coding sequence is TGCGCCAGCAGCCAAGGCCCGGGATGGAAGAACACTGAAGCTTTCTTT.

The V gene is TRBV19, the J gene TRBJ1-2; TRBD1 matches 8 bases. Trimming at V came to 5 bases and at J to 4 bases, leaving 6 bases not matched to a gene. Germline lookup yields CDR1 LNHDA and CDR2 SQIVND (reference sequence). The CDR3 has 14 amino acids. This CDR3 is CASSPGGAGYGYTF. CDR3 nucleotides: TGTGCCAGTAGTCCAGGGGGCGCAGGCTATGGCTACACCTTC.

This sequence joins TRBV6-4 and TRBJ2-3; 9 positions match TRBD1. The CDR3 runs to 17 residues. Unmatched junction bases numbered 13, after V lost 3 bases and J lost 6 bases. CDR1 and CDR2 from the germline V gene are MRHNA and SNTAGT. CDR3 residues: CASSDWGDRATPDTQYF. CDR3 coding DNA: TGTGCCAGCAGTGATTGGGGGGACAGGGCCACACCCGATACGCAGTATTTT.

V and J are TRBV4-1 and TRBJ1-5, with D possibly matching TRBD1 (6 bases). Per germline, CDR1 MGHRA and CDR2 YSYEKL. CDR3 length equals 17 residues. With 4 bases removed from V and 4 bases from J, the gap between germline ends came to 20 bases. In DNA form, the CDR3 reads TGCGCCAGCAGCCTAAGGGGGATTTCCCCATGGAATCAGCCCCAGCATTTT. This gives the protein CASSLRGISPWNQPQHF.

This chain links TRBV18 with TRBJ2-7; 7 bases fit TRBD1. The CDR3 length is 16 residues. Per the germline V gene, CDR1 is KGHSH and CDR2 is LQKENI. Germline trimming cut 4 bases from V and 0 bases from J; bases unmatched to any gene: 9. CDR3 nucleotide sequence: TGTGCCAGCTCACTTCGAGCAGGGGGAAGCTCCTACGAGCAGTACTTC. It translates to CASSLRAGGSSYEQYF. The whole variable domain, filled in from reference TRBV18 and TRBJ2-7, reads NAGVMQNPRHLVRRRGQEARLRCSPMKGHSHVYWYRQLPEEGLKFMVYLQKENIIDESGMPKERFSAEFPKEGPSILRIQQVVRGDSAAYFCASSLRAGGSSYEQYFGPGTRLTVT.

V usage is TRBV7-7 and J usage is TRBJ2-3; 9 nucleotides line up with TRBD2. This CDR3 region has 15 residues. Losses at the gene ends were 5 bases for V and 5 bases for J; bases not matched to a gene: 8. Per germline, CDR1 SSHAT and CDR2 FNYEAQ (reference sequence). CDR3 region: CASSPLAGEGDTQYF. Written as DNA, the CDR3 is TGTGCCAGCAGCCCTTTAGCGGGGGAGGGAGATACGCAGTATTTT.

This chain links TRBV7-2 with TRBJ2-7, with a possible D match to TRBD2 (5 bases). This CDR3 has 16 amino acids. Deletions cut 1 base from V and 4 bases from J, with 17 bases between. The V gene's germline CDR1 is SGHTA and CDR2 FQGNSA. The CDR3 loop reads CASSLGADGRVYEQYF. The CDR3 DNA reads TGTGCCAGCAGCTTAGGGGCAGATGGGCGGGTTTACGAGCAGTACTTC.

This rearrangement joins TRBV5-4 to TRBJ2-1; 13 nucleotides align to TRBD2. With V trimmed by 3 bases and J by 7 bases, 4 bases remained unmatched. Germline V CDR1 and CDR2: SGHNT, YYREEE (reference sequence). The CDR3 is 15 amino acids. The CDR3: CASSSSGLAGNEQFF. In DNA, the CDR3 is TGTGCCAGCAGCTCGTCGGGACTAGCGGGAAATGAGCAGTTCTTC.

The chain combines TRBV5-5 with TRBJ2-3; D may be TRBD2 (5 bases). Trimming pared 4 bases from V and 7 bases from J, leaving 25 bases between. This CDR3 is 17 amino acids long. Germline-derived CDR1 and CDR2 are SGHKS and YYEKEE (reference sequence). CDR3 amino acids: CASSPRPPADLRNTQYF. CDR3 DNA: TGTGCCAGCAGCCCAAGACCACCAGCGGACTTAAGAAATACGCAGTATTTT. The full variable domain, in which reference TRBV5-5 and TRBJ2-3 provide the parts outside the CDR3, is DAGVTQSPTHLIKTRGQQVTLRCSPISGHKSVSWYQQVLGQGPQFIFQYYEKEERGRGNFPDRFSARQFPNYSSELNVNALLLGDSALYLCASSPRPPADLRNTQYFGPGTRLTVL.

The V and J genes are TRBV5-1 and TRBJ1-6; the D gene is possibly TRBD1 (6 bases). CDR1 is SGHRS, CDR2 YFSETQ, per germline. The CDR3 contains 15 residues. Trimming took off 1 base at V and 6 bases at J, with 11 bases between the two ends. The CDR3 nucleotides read TGCGCCAGCAGCTTGTGGGACATCCTTAATTCACCCCTCCACTTT. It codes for CASSLWDILNSPLHF.

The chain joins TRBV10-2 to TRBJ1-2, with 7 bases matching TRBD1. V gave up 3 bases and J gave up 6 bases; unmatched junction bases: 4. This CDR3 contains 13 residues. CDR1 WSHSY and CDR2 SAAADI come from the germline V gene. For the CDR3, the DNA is TGCGCCAGCAGTGAAATAGGGGGCGATGGCTACACCTTC. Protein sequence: CASSEIGGDGYTF.

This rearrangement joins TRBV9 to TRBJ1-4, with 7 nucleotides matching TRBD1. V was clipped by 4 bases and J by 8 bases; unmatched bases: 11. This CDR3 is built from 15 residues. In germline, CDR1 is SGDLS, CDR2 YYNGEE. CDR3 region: CASSPGGQAREKLFF. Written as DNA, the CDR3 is TGTGCCAGCAGCCCCGGAGGACAGGCAAGGGAAAAACTGTTTTTT.

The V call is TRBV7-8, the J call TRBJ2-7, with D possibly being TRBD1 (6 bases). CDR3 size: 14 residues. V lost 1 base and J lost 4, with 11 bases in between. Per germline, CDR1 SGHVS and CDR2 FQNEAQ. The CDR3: CASSLEQGSYEQYF. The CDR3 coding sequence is TGTGCCAGCAGCTTAGAACAGGGAAGTTACGAGCAGTACTTC. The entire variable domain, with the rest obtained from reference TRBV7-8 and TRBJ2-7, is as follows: GAGVSQSPRYKVAKRGQDVALRCDPISGHVSLFWYQQALGQGPEFLTYFQNEAQLDKSGLPSDRFFAERPEGSVSTLKIQRTQQEDSAVYLCASSLEQGSYEQYFGPGTRLTVT.

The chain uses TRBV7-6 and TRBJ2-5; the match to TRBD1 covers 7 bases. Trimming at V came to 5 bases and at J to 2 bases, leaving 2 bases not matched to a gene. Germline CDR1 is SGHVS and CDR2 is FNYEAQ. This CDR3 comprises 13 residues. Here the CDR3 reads CASSKGQQETQYF. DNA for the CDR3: TGTGCCAGCAGCAAGGGACAGCAAGAGACCCAGTACTTC. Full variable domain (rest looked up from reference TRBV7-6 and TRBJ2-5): GAGVSQSPRYKVTKRGQDVALRCDPISGHVSLYWYRQALGQGPEFLTYFNYEAQQDKSGLPNDRFSAERPEGSISTLTIQRTEQRDSAMYRCASSKGQQETQYFGPGTRLLVL.

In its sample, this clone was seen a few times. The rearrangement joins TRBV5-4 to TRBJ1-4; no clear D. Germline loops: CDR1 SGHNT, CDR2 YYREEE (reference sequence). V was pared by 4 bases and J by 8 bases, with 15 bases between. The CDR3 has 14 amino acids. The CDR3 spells CASSTDRASEKLFF. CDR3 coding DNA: TGTGCCAGCAGCACGGACCGGGCTAGCGAAAAACTGTTTTTT.